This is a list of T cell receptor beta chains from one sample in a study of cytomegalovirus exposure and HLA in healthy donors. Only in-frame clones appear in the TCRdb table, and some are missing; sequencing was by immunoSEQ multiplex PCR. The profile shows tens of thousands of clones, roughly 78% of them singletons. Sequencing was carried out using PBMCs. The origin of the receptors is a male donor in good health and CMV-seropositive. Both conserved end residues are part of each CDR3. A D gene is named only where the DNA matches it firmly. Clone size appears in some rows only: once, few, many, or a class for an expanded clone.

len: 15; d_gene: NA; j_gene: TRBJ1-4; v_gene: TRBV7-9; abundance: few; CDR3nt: TGTGCCAGCAGCTCCGGGAGTCGAACTAATGAAAAACTGTTTTTT; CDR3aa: CASSSGSRTNEKLFF
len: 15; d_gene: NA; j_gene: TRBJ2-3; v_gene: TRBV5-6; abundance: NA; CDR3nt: TGTGCCAGCAGCTTGGATAGAGGATCCACAGATACGCAGTATTTT; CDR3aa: CASSLDRGSTDTQYF
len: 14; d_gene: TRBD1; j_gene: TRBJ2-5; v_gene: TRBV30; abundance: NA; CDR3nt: TGTGCCTGGAGTAGGGGACAGCCCAAAGAGACCCAGTACTTC; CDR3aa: CAWSRGQPKETQYF
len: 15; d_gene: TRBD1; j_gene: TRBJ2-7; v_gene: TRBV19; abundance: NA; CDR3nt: TGTGCCAGTAGTAGACCGGGACAGGGCCTGGACGAGCAGTACTTC; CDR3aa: CASSRPGQGLDEQYF
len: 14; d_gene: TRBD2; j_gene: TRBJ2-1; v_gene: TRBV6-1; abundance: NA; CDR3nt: TGTGCCAGCAGTGGCCTGACTAGCAGGAGTGAGCAGTTCTTC; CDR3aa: CASSGLTSRSEQFF
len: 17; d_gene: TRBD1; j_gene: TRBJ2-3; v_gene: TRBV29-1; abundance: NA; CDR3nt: TGCAGCGTTCCGGGGACAGGGGTAGGGCACAGCACAGATACGCAGTATTTT; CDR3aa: CSVPGTGVGHSTDTQYF
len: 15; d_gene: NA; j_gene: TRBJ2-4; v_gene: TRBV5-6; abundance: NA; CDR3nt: TGTGCCAGCAGCTCACAGGGTATAGCCAAAAACATTCAGTACTTC; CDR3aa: CASSSQGIAKNIQYF
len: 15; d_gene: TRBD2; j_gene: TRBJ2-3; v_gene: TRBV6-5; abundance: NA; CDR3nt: TGTGCCAGCCTTTCACTAGCGGGAAGCACAGATACGCAGTATTTT; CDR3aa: CASLSLAGSTDTQYF
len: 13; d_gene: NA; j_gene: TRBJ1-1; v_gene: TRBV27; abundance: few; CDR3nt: TGTGCCAGCAGTTGGAGCAGGGTCACTGAAGCTTTCTTT; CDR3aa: CASSWSRVTEAFF
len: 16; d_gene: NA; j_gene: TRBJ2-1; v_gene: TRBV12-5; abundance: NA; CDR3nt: TGTGCTAGTGGTTCCGCTGCGGTGGGACATACTCCCGAGCAGTTCTTC; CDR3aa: CASGSAAVGHTPEQFF
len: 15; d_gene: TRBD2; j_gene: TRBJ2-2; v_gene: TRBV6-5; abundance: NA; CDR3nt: TGTGCCAGCAGTTACTCCGGGGGGGCCACCGGGGAGCTGTTTTTT; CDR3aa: CASSYSGGATGELFF
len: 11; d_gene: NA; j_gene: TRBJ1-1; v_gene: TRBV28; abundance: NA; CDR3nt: TGTGCCAGCAGCCATGCGGTCCGGGCTTTCTTT; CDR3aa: CASSHAVRAFF
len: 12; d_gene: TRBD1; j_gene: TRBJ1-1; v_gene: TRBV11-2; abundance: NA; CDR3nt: TGTGCCAGCAGCGGACAGGGGGCGATTGCTTTCTTT; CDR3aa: CASSGQGAIAFF
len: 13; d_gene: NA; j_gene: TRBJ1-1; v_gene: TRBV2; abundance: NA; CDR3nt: TGTGCCAGTAACGGGGGGGCGTACACTGAAGCTTTCTTT; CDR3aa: CASNGGAYTEAFF
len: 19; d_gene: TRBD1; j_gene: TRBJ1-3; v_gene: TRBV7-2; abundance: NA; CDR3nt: TGTGCCAGCAGCTCCCTTTACCCCGGGACAGGGGCCTCTGGAAACACCATATATTTT; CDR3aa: CASSSLYPGTGASGNTIYF
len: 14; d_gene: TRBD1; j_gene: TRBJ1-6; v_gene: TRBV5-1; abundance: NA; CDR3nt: TGCGCCAGCAGTTCGGGACAGGGGGATTCACCCCTCCACTTT; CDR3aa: CASSSGQGDSPLHF
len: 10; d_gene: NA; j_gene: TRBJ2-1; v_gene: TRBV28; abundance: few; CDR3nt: TGTGCCAGCAGTTCCCATGGCCAGTTCTTC; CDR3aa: CASSSHGQFF
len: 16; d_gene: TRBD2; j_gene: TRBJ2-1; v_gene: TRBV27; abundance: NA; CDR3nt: TGTGCCAGCAGTTTTGTTCCGGGGGGAATTAACAATGAGCAGTTCTTC; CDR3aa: CASSFVPGGINNEQFF
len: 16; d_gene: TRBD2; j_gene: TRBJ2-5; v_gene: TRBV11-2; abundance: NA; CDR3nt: TGTGCCAGCAGCGAACATAGCGGGGGGGCTCTAGAGACCCAGTACTTC; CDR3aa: CASSEHSGGALETQYF
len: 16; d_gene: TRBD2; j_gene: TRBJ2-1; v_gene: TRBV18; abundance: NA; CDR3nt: TGTGCCAGCTCACCACGTCTAGCGGGAGGGCCCGTAGAGCAGTTCTTC; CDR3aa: CASSPRLAGGPVEQFF
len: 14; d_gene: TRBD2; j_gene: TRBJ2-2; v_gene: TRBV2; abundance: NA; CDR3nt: TGTGCCAGCAGTCGGGGGGAGGGCACCGGGGAGCTGTTTTTT; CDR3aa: CASSRGEGTGELFF
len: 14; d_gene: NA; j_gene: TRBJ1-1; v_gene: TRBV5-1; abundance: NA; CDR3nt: TGCGCCAGCGGGGGGGGTCGGACGAACACTGAAGCTTTCTTT; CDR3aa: CASGGGRTNTEAFF
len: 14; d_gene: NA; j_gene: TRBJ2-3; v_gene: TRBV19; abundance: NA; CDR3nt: TGTGCCAGTAGGGGGGTAGCGGACACAGATACGCAGTATTTT; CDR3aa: CASRGVADTDTQYF
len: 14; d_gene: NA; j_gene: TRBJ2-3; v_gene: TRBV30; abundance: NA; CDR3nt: TGTGCCTGGAGTGTACACGGGAGCACAGATACGCAGTATTTT; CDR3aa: CAWSVHGSTDTQYF
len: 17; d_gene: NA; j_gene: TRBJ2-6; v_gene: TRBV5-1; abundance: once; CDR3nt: TGCGCCAGCAGCTTGGTTCAGGGTTCGGGTGGGGCCAACGTCCTGACTTTC; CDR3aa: CASSLVQGSGGANVLTF
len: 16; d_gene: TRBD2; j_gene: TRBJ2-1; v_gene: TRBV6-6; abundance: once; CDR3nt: TGTGCCAGCAGTCAGGCCTTAGCGGGAGGTAGGGATGAGCAGTTCTTC; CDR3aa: CASSQALAGGRDEQFF
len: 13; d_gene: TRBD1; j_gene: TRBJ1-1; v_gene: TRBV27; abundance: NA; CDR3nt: TGTGCCAGCGTGAAGGGGGCCAACACTGAAGCTTTCTTT; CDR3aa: CASVKGANTEAFF
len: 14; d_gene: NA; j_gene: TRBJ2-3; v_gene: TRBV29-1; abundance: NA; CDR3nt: TGCAGCGTTGGTACAGGGTCCCCGGGGGATACGCAGTATTTT; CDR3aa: CSVGTGSPGDTQYF
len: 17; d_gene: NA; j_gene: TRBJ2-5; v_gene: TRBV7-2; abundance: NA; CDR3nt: TGTGCCAGCAGCTTAGAATACCCGGGGGGCTATTTGGAGACCCAGTACTTC; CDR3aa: CASSLEYPGGYLETQYF
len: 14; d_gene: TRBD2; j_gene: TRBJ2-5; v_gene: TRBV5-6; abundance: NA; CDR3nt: TGTGCCAGCAGCAAGGGGACTACAAAAGAGACCCAGTACTTC; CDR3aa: CASSKGTTKETQYF
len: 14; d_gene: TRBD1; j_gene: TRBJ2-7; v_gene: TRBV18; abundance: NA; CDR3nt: TGTGCCAGCTCCTCACAGGGGTTAAGGAACGAGCAGTACTTC; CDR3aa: CASSSQGLRNEQYF